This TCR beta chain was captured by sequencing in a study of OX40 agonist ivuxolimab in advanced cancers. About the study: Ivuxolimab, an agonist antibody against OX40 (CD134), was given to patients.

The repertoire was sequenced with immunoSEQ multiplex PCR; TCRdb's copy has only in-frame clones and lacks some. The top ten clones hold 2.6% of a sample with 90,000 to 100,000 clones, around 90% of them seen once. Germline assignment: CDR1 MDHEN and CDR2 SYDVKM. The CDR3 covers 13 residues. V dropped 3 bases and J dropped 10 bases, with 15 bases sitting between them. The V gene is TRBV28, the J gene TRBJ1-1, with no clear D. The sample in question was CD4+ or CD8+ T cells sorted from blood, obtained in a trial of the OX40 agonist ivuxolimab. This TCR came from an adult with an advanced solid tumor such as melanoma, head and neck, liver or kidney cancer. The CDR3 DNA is TGTGCCAGCAGTTTCGCGGTGGGCCGGGGAGCTTTCTTT. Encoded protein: CASSFAVGRGAFF.